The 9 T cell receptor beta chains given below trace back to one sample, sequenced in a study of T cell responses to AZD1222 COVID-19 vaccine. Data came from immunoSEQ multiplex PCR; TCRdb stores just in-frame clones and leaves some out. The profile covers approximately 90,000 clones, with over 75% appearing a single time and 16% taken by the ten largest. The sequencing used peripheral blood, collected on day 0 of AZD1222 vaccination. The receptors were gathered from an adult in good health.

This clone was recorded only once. DNA for the CDR3: TGTGCCAGCAGCCAAACCCCACCGGGACTAGCGGGACCGACCTCCTACAATGAGCAGTTCTTC. Translating it yields CASSQTPPGLAGPTSYNEQFF. The chain is built from TRBV3-1 (or the pseudogene TRBV3-2) and TRBJ2-1, with 13 bases that match TRBD2. V lost 2 bases to trimming and J lost 0 bases; unmatched junction nucleotides: 13. Germline loops: CDR1 LGHDT, CDR2 YNNKEL (reference sequence). The CDR3 covers 21 residues.

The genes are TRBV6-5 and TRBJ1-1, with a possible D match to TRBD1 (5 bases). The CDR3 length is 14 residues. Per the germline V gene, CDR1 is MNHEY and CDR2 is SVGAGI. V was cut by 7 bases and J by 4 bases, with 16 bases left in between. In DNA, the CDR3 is TGTGCCAGCAAGGGAGCAGGGAGGGGCACTGAAGCTTTCTTT. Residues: CASKGAGRGTEAFF.

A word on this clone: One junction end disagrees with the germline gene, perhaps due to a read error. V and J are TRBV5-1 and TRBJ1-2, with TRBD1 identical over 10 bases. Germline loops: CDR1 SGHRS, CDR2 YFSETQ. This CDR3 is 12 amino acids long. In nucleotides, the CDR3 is TGCGCCAGCAGCCACGGACAGGGGGGCCGGAACTTC. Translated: CASSHGQGGRNF.

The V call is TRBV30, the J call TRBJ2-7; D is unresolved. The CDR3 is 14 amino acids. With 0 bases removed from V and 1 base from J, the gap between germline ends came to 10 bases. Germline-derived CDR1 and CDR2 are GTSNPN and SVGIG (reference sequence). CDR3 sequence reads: CAWSVHGRSYEQYF. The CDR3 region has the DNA TGTGCCTGGAGTGTACATGGCAGATCCTACGAGCAGTACTTC.

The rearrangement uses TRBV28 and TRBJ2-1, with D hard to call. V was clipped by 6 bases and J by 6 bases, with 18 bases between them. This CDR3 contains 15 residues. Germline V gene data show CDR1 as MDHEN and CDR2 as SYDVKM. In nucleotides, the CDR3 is TGTGCCAGCAGGCCCAAGCCAGTCGAAGTCAATGAGCAGTTCTTC. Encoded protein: CASRPKPVEVNEQFF.

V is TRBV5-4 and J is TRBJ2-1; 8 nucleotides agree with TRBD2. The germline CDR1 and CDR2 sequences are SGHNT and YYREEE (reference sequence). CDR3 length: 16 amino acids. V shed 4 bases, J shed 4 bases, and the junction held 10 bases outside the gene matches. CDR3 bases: TGTGCCAGCAGCAATCAGCTAGCGGGCGCTTACAATGAGCAGTTCTTC. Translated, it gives CASSNQLAGAYNEQFF. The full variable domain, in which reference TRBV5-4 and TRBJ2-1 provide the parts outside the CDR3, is ETGVTQSPTHLIKTRGQQVTLRCSSQSGHNTVSWYQQALGQGPQFIFQYYREEENGRGNFPPRFSGLQFPNYSSELNVNALELDDSALYLCASSNQLAGAYNEQFFGPGTRLTVL.

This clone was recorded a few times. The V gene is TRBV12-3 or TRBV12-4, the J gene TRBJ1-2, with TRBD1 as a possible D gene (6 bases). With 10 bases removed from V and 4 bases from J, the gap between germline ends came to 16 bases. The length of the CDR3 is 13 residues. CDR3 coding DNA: TGTGCCATCAAGGGGGGAGGGGTCTATGGCTACACCTTC. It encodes CAIKGGGVYGYTF.

The CDR3 is CATSRDVKGEQFF. CDR3 nucleotide sequence: TGTGCCACCAGCAGAGACGTTAAGGGTGAGCAGTTCTTC. The chain has TRBV15 and TRBJ2-1, with D unclear. Germline V gene data show CDR1 as LNHNV and CDR2 as YYDKDF (reference sequence). There are 13 residues in the CDR3. Trimming pared 0 bases from V and 9 bases from J, leaving 9 bases between.

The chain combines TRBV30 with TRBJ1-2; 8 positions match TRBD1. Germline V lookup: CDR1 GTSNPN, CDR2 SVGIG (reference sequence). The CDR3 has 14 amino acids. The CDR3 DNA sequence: TGTGCTGGGATCCGGACAGGGATTAACTATGGCTACACCTTC. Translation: CAGIRTGINYGYTF.